What follows is one TCR beta chain and its context. Its target is unknown. The CDR3 covers 15 residues. Germline values: CDR1 SGHDN, CDR2 FVKESK. The V segment lost 4 bases and the J segment 4 bases; nucleotides outside the gene matches: 7. This specimen comes from a study of cytomegalovirus exposure and HLA in healthy donors. Study outcomes and limitations: Researchers reported in a later analysis that a missense DCLRE1C variant was tied to TCR beta V- and J-gene trimming.

The PCR contained 60 Vbeta and 13 Jbeta primers. Profiling relied on immunoSEQ multiplex PCR, and the TCRdb table lists in-frame clones only, not all of them. The repertoire holds some 170,000 clones, 77% seen once, with approximately 1.8% in the top ten. Sequencing was carried out using PBMCs. The chain links TRBV14 to TRBJ2-7, with 10 positions matching TRBD1. The receptor comes from a woman aged 25 to 39 in good health and CMV-seronegative. CDR3 coding DNA: TGTGCCAGCAGCCTCTTGACAGGGGGCTTGTACGAGCAGTACTTC. This encodes CASSLLTGGLYEQYF. The variable domain in full, completed from reference TRBV14 and TRBJ2-7, reads EAGVTQFPSHSVIEKGQTVTLRCDPISGHDNLYWYRRVMGKEIKFLLHFVKESKQDESGMPNNRFLAERTGGTYSTLKVQPAELEDSGVYFCASSLLTGGLYEQYFGPGTRLTVT.